This T cell receptor beta chain is drawn from a study of blood T cell repertoires in COVID-19. This CDR3 is built from 17 residues. The V and J ends lost 7 bases and 1 base respectively, with 20 bases between them. Germline CDR1 is WNHNN and CDR2 is SYGVQD (reference sequence). TCRdb's table, derived via immunoSEQ multiplex PCR, lists solely in-frame clones and lacks some. The data show approximately 210,000 clones, 75% to 90% seen once. The sample taken for sequencing was peripheral blood. This receptor was taken from a man aged 30-40 years who had recovered from COVID-19. The V call is TRBV10-1, the J call TRBJ1-5; possible D gene TRBD1, 5 bases. The CDR3 protein is CASTPGEGWWSNQPQHF. CDR3 coding DNA: TGCGCCAGCACCCCGGGGGAGGGATGGTGGAGCAATCAGCCCCAGCATTTT.